This T cell receptor beta chain was identified during a study of blood T cell repertoires in COVID-19 (dated by TCRdb to 2019 to 2021). For the study in its entirety: Collaborator samples came from the United States, Italy and Spain and covered acute and convalescent phases of COVID-19. The repertoires were made available in a free public database intended to serve as a resource for research on the immune response to SARS-CoV-2. Subjects who had been exposed to COVID-19, were actively infected with it, or had recovered from it provided the deeply sampled blood TCRbeta repertoires that made up the dataset. The prospective study material was composed of cDNA or gDNA derived from T cells, B-cell-depleted T cells, or PBMCs. Samples were obtained from the ongoing ImmuneRACE study (first 160 participants) and from roughly 1,300 subjects provided by 6 global collaborators. Where HLA class I and class II types were available, the types were taken from metadata supplied by the sample provider, not from assay-based typing. The sample metadata nearly always contained a de-identified subject ID, COVID-19 status, age in years and sex.

TCRbeta CDR3 regions were amplified from genomic DNA using the immunoSEQ Assay, a bias-controlled multiplex PCR. The study's processing was this. Nucleated cell counts per sample were estimated from amplification of reference gene primers within the assay. To quantify the absolute abundance of each unique TCRbeta CDR3 rearrangement, sequence reads were collapsed and filtered. For each sample, productive Simpson clonality was calculated by taking the square root of Simpson's diversity index across productive rearrangements. The table comes from immuneACCESS by way of TCRdb, which keeps in-frame sequences with V and J called. Part of the clones is missing from these tables; in studies checked, under half for an unresolved V gene and the rest for unknown reasons. V and J calls plus clone size are reproduced from that table; the DNA served to infer D and trimming. The sample yields tens of thousands of clones; about nine tenths were counted once. The top ten clonotypes cover roughly 6.1% of the sample.

From its cysteine to its phenylalanine, the CDR3 spans 14 amino acids. Just CDR3 DNA is preserved here, 42 bases in frame from base 1. V and J are truncated by 6 bases and 3 bases respectively, leaving an intervening sequence of 12 bases. For CDR1 and CDR2, the germline V gene lists MDHEN and SYDVKM. Points on this clone: The specificity of this receptor is unknown. Base quality data are lacking; no much larger clone is found one base away.

Whole blood was collected in K2EDTA tubes by collaborating institutions according to the institutions' own protocols. For TCRbeta analysis, collaborator samples were shipped as frozen whole blood, as isolated PBMCs, or as DNA extracted from either sample type. The research as a whole found: The quantity of clinical and demographic metadata differed by source and by participant and was supplied without curation.

The chain was built from TRBV28 and TRBJ1-5; TRBD1 might be the D gene, on 6 matching bases. The receptor was derived from a woman between 50 and 59 years old with acute or convalescent COVID-19. Sequenced sample: peripheral blood. Here is the DNA: TGTGCCAGCAGCGCCTGGGACACCAATCAGCCCCAGCATTTT. It specifies CASSAWDTNQPQHF.